Shown below are 23 T cell receptor beta chains from a single sample sequenced in a study of T-cell memory formation after mild COVID-19. TCRdb reanalysed the 5' RACE reads using MiXCR and keeps one entry per CDR3 protein. The data show under 550,000 distinct CDR3 sequences, 15% to 20% seen once. Sequenced input: PBMCs or a T cell subset sorted from them (not recorded which). These receptors were collected from an adult woman who had mild COVID-19 (a few samples of this study predate the infection). Cell type and time point are not known.

The V call is TRBV20-1, the J call TRBJ2-3; the match to TRBD1 covers 8 bases. CDR1 is DFQATT, CDR2 SNEGSKA, per germline (reference sequence). This CDR3 contains 15 residues. This CDR3 is CSNQGALSSTDTQYF. The CDR3 nucleotides are TGCAGCAATCAGGGGGCGTTATCTAGCACAGATACGCAGTATTTT.

The V call is TRBV7-6, the J call TRBJ1-6; D is unresolved. V dropped 2 bases and J dropped 9 bases, with 8 bases sitting between them. Germline CDR1 reads SGHVS; CDR2 reads FNYEAQ. This CDR3 comprises 13 residues. CDR3 DNA: TGTGCCAGCAGCTTAAAAGCTCTTTCACCCCTCCACTTT. Amino acid sequence: CASSLKALSPLHF.

The table lists this clonotype with a few counts. The V call is TRBV27, the J call TRBJ2-7, with D hard to call. The CDR3 has 15 residues. The V and J ends lost 5 bases and 3 bases respectively, with 17 bases between them. CDR1 and CDR2 from the germline V gene are MNHEY and SMNVEV (reference sequence). CDR3 nucleotide sequence: TGTGCCAGCAGTCTCACCTCCTCCGGCATCTACGAGCAGTACTTC. Its protein product is CASSLTSSGIYEQYF.

This clonotype was detected a few times. The chain couples TRBV7-2 to TRBJ2-1, with 11 bases aligning to TRBD2. CDR3 length equals 14 residues. Germline values: CDR1 SGHTA, CDR2 FQGNSA. V dropped 4 bases and J dropped 9; count of bases not matched to a gene: 5. The CDR3 is CASSSGLAATEQFF. The CDR3 bases are TGTGCCAGCAGCTCGGGACTAGCGGCCACTGAGCAGTTCTTC.

In its sample, this clonotype was seen many times. The rearrangement uses TRBV27 and TRBJ2-3; 12 positions agree with TRBD2. The CDR3 has 15 residues. The J segment lost 3 bases and the V segment lost 6 bases, leaving 4 bases of the junction unmatched. Looked up from germline, CDR1 is MNHEY and CDR2 is SMNVEV (reference sequence). The CDR3 is CASSLLAGGTDTQYF. CDR3 in DNA: TGTGCCAGCAGCTTACTAGCGGGAGGAACAGATACGCAGTATTTT.

This clonotype was observed many times. The gene calls are TRBV5-4 and TRBJ1-1; D call uncertain. CDR1 is SGHNT, CDR2 YYREEE, per germline (reference sequence). CDR3 length: 13 residues. V was cut by 5 bases and J by 3 bases, with 11 bases left in between. The CDR3 loop reads CASSPTSYTEAFF. In nucleotides, the CDR3 is TGTGCCAGCAGTCCGACCAGTTACACTGAAGCTTTCTTT.

This clonotype came up a few times. The chain has TRBV7-9 and TRBJ2-6; the D is unclear. Trimming removed 2 bases from V and 2 bases from J, with 13 bases in between. The germline CDR1 and CDR2 sequences are SEHNR and FQNEAQ (reference sequence). The CDR3 length is 17 residues. The CDR3 coding sequence is TGTGCCAGCAGCTTATCTACGGGTTCAGCTGGGGCCAACGTCCTGACTTTC. Its translation is CASSLSTGSAGANVLTF.

This clonotype has at least ten counts. The chain has TRBV5-1 and TRBJ2-3; 7 nucleotides align to TRBD2. J was trimmed by 5 bases and V by 0 bases; bases with no gene match: 12. The CDR3 spans 17 residues. Germline lookup yields CDR1 SGHRS and CDR2 YFSETQ. Here the CDR3 reads CASSLAPSGMGGDTQYF. CDR3 DNA sequence: TGCGCCAGCAGCTTGGCCCCTAGCGGTATGGGTGGAGATACGCAGTATTTT.

The chain carries TRBV2 and TRBJ1-4; 7 positions match TRBD1. The CDR3 length is 18 residues. Unmatched junction bases numbered 15, after V lost 6 bases and J lost 2 bases. Germline CDR1 SNHLY, CDR2 FYNNEI. CDR3 protein: CASREQGVVGGTNEKLFF. DNA for the CDR3: TGTGCCAGCAGGGAACAGGGCGTCGTAGGGGGCACTAATGAAAAACTGTTTTTT.

This clonotype was seen only a few times. This chain uses TRBV4-1 with TRBJ1-2; 8 bases match TRBD1. Germline V CDR1 and CDR2: MGHRA, YSYEKL. This CDR3 has 15 residues. Trimming cost V 1 base and J 4 bases; bases outside gene matches: 5. The chain's CDR3 is CASSQGTGGGYGYTF. CDR3 in DNA: TGCGCCAGCAGCCAAGGCACAGGGGGTGGCTATGGCTACACCTTC.

This clonotype turned up a few times. This chain joins TRBV20-1 and TRBJ2-1; TRBD2 matches 10 bases. Trimming removed 3 bases from V and 0 bases from J; junction bases left unmatched: 8. The CDR3 contains 17 residues. Germline V gene data show CDR1 as DFQATT and CDR2 as SNEGSKA (reference sequence). The CDR3 sequence: CSASTAGGGSSYNEQFF. As DNA, the CDR3 is TGCAGTGCTAGTACAGCGGGAGGGGGGAGCTCCTACAATGAGCAGTTCTTC.

The chain joins TRBV7-3 to TRBJ2-7; D may be TRBD2 (6 bases). CDR1 SGHTA and CDR2 FQGTGA come from the germline V gene. CDR3 size: 13 residues. V was clipped by 1 base and J by 7 bases, with 11 bases between them. The CDR3 nucleotides read TGTGCCAGCAGCTTAAGCGGGGTTCGAGAGCAGTACTTC. Translating gives CASSLSGVREQYF.

This clonotype was counted only a few times. The chain employs TRBV6-6 and TRBJ2-7, with D perhaps TRBD2 (5 bases). The CDR3 totals 14 residues. Germline-derived CDR1 and CDR2 are MNHNY and SVGAGI (reference sequence). Trimming cost V 0 bases and J 2 bases, with 8 bases left between them. CDR3 protein: CASSYSVEAYEQYF. Written as DNA, the CDR3 is TGTGCCAGCAGTTACTCGGTGGAGGCCTACGAGCAGTACTTC.

This clonotype is a singleton in its sample. One junction end does not reproduce the germline sequence, and a read error may be involved. V is TRBV7-8 and J is TRBJ1-2; TRBD1 might be the D (5 bases). This CDR3 region has 13 residues. Germline V lookup: CDR1 SGHVS, CDR2 FQNEAQ. The CDR3 DNA follows: TGTGCCAGCAGCTTAGTAACCGGGGGTGGCTACACTTTC. It is translated as CASSLVTGGGYTF.

This chain joins TRBV15 and TRBJ2-5; TRBD2 agrees at 8 bases. The germline CDR1 and CDR2 sequences are LNHNV and YYDKDF (reference sequence). The V gene end was trimmed by 1 base and the J gene end by 6 bases; junction bases not matched to a gene: 7. This CDR3 has 15 amino acids. CDR3 nucleotide sequence: TGTGCCACCAGCAGAGTACGGGGGGGGGGTAAGACCCAGTACTTC. It translates to CATSRVRGGGKTQYF.

This sequence joins TRBV15 and TRBJ2-2; 7 nucleotides align to TRBD1. The germline V gene encodes CDR1 LNHNV and CDR2 YYDKDF (reference sequence). The CDR3 length is 16 residues. V was pared by 5 bases and J by 2 bases, with 8 bases of the junction left unmatched. As DNA, the CDR3 is TGTGCCACCAGCTTCCGGACAGGAGCCAACACCGGGGAGCTGTTTTTT. This encodes CATSFRTGANTGELFF.

This clonotype was seen only a few times. The chain carries TRBV6-6 and TRBJ2-3; TRBD2 agrees at 9 bases. The ends lost 6 bases at V and 9 bases at J; junction bases unmatched: 10. Germline assignment: CDR1 MNHNY and CDR2 SVGAGI (reference sequence). CDR3 size: 14 residues. This CDR3 reads CASSSGRPRSTQYF. The CDR3 DNA reads as TGTGCCAGCAGCAGCGGGAGGCCGAGGTCAACGCAGTATTTT.

The genes are TRBV2 and TRBJ2-7, with 7 bases aligning to TRBD2. The CDR3 spans 11 residues. After removal of 10 bases from V and 5 bases from J, the junction contained 5 bases not matched to a gene. Germline-derived CDR1 and CDR2 are SNHLY and FYNNEI. CDR3 sequence: CATTSTNEQYF. Written as DNA, the CDR3 is TGTGCCACGACTAGCACCAACGAGCAGTACTTC.

The rearrangement links TRBV5-1 to TRBJ2-7; 10 positions agree with TRBD1. CDR1 and CDR2 (germline): SGHRS, YFSETQ. Trimming removed 4 bases from V and 3 bases from J; junction bases left unmatched: 4. The CDR3 loop spans 14 amino acids. The CDR3: CASSAGTGDYEQYF. The DNA of the CDR3 is TGCGCCAGCAGCGCCGGGACAGGGGACTACGAGCAGTACTTC.

The CDR3 DNA reads TGTGCCAGCAGGGCTAGACAGGGCCCTTCGGTCGAGCAGTACTTC. This gives the protein CASRARQGPSVEQYF. The chain combines TRBV2 with TRBJ2-7, with 7 bases identical to TRBD1. CDR3 length: 15 amino acids. The germline V gene has CDR1 SNHLY and CDR2 FYNNEI. The J segment lost 6 bases and the V segment lost 6 bases, leaving 14 bases of the junction unmatched.

The sample holds a few counts of this clonotype. The chain employs TRBV27 and TRBJ2-3; TRBD1 is a possible D gene (8 bases). Germline V gives CDR1 MNHEY, CDR2 SMNVEV (reference sequence). The CDR3 length is 16 residues. V gave up 4 bases and J gave up 2 bases, with 16 bases separating them. DNA for the CDR3: TGTGCCAGCAGTTCTGTGGACAGGGACTACACAGATACGCAGTATTTT. Its translation is CASSSVDRDYTDTQYF.

The gene calls are TRBV7-6 and TRBJ2-7; the D gene could be TRBD1 or TRBD2 (5 bases each). The V gene's germline CDR1 is SGHVS and CDR2 FNYEAQ. CDR3 length: 15 amino acids. The V gene lost 4 bases and the J gene lost 2 bases, with 15 bases spanning the gap. The CDR3 nucleotides are TGTGCCAGCAGCTCTCCGGGACGTCCCCCCTACGAGCAGTACTTC. The encoded protein is CASSSPGRPPYEQYF. Complete variable domain (other parts from reference TRBV7-6 and TRBJ2-7): GAGVSQSPRYKVTKRGQDVALRCDPISGHVSLYWYRQALGQGPEFLTYFNYEAQQDKSGLPNDRFSAERPEGSISTLTIQRTEQRDSAMYRCASSSPGRPPYEQYFGPGTRLTVT.

This clonotype came up a few times. V and J are TRBV6-5 and TRBJ1-2; D ambiguous. Between the trimmed V and J ends, which lost 4 bases and 6 bases, there was a span of 18 bases. The CDR3 has 15 residues. CDR1 is MNHEY and CDR2 is SVGAGI in the germline V gene. The CDR3 is CASSSRVGSIDGYTF. The CDR3 DNA reads TGTGCCAGCAGTTCCCGTGTAGGTTCGATTGATGGCTACACCTTC.